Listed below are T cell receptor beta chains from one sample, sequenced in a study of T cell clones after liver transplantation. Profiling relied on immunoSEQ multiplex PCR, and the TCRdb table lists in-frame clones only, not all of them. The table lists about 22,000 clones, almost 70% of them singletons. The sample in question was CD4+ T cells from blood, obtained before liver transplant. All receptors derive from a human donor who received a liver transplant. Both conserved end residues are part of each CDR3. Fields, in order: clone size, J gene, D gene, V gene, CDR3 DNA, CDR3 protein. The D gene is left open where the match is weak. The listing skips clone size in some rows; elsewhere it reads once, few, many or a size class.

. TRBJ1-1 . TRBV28 TGTGCCAGCAGTTTGCTGGGGAACACTGAAGCTTTCTTT CASSLLGNTEAFF
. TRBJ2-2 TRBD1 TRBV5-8 TGTGCCAGCAGCTTGGCGACGGGACAGGGAGGCGGGGAGCTGTTTTTT CASSLATGQGGGELFF
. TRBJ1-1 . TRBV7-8 TGTGCCAGCAGCTCCGGACGAAACTTCCCCCTGAACACTGAAGCTTTCTTT CASSSGRNFPLNTEAFF
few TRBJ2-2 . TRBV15 TGTGCCACCAGCTTAGAGATCCCAGGGTCCGGGGAGCTGTTTTTT CATSLEIPGSGELFF
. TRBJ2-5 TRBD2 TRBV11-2 TGTGCCAGCAGCTTAGGAGGCGGGAGAGAGACCCAGTACTTC CASSLGGGRETQYF
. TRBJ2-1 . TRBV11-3 TGTGCCAGCAGTTCTCTTAACCGGTGGCTTACCAGCTCCTACAATGAGCAGTTCTTC CASSSLNRWLTSSYNEQFF
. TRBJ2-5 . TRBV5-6 TGTGCCAGCAGCTTGTTCGGGGAGACCCAGTACTTC CASSLFGETQYF
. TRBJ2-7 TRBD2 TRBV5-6 TGTGCCAGCAGCTTTAGGCGGGGGGGCTACGAGCAGTACTTC CASSFRRGGYEQYF
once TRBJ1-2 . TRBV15 TGTGCCACCAGCAGAGATGGTAGCAGCGACTATGGCTACACCTTC CATSRDGSSDYGYTF
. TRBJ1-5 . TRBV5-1 TGCGCCAGCAGCTTGGGGGGGATCAGCAATCAGCCCCAGCATTTT CASSLGGISNQPQHF
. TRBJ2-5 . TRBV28 TGTGCCAGCAGTTTGGGGGGCAGCCAAGAGACCCAGTACTTC CASSLGGSQETQYF
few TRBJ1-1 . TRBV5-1 TGCGCCAGCAGCTTAACGGGACAGAACACTGAAGCTTTCTTT CASSLTGQNTEAFF
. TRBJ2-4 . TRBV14 TGTGCCAGCAGCCAAGCTCCGGATCTAGCCAAAAACATTCAGTACTTC CASSQAPDLAKNIQYF
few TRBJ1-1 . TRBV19 TGTGCCAGTAGTATGGGAAATGGTGCGACTGAAGCTTTCTTT CASSMGNGATEAFF
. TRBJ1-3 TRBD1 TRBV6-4 TGTGCCAGCAGGGGTCTGGGACAGCTCACTGAATACTCTGGAAACACCATATATTTT CASRGLGQLTEYSGNTIYF
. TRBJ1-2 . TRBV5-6 TGTGCCAGCAGCTTTTCATCGTGGTGGCAGTCTGACTTAAACTATGGCTACACCTTC CASSFSSWWQSDLNYGYTF
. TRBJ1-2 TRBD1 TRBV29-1 TGCAGCGTTGACCGGACAGGGGGCGACTATGGCTACACCTTC CSVDRTGGDYGYTF
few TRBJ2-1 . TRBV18 TGTGCCAGCTCATCAACCTCCGGGATGGAGAGGGCTCCTGAGCAGTTCTTC CASSSTSGMERAPEQFF
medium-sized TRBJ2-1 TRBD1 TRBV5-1 TGCGCCAGCCAGGGGGACTCCTACAATGAGCAGTTCTTC CASQGDSYNEQFF
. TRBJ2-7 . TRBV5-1 TGCGCCAGCAGCTTGACGGGGTCTAGTGGCGAGCAGTACTTC CASSLTGSSGEQYF
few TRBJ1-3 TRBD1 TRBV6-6 TGTGCCAGCAGAAGAGACAGACAGGGTCTTGTATATTTT CASRRDRQGLVYF
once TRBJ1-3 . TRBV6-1 TGTGCCAGCAGTGAAGCTGGGGGGGTATCTGGAAACACCATATATTTT CASSEAGGVSGNTIYF
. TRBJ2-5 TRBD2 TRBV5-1 TGCGCCAGCAGCAGAGGTGGTGGGCGGGGGGTCCAAGAGACCCAGTACTTC CASSRGGGRGVQETQYF
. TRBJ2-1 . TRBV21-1 TGTGCCAGCGGAGGACAGGGCTCCTACAATGAGCAGTTCTTC CASGGQGSYNEQFF
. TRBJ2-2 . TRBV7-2 TGTGCCAGCAGTTCTCAGGCCGGGGAGCTGTTTTTT CASSSQAGELFF
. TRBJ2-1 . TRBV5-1 TGCGCCAGCAGCTTGCAAACCTCGGGACAGCAGTTCTTC CASSLQTSGQQFF
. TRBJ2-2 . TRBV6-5 TGTGCCAGCAAGGGCGCGAACACCGGGGAGCTGTTTTTT CASKGANTGELFF
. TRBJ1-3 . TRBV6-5 TGTGCCAGCAGTTACGACAGAAACTTGGACACCATATATTTT CASSYDRNLDTIYF
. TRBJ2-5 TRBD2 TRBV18 TGTGCCAGCTCACCTGCAGCGGGGGGACAAGAGACCCAGTACTTC CASSPAAGGQETQYF
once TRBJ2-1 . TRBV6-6 TGTGCCAGCAGTTACGGCACCTTCTACAATGAGCAGTTCTTC CASSYGTFYNEQFF
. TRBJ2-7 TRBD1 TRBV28 TGTGCCAGCAGTAAAGGACAGGCGAGGTACGAGCAGTACTTC CASSKGQARYEQYF
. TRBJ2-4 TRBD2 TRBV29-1 TGCAGCGTTGGTGGACTAGCGGGGCGGGTTGAAAACATTCAGTACTTC CSVGGLAGRVENIQYF
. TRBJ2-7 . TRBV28 TGTGCCAGCCAAAGATTGGACCCCTACGAGCAGTACTTC CASQRLDPYEQYF
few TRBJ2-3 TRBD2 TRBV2 TGTGCCAGCAGTGGAGCAAGCGGGGGGGCAACAGATACGCAGTATTTT CASSGASGGATDTQYF
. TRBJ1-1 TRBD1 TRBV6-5 TGTGCCAGCAGCTTCACTAACAGGGGTTTGCAGGCTTTCTTT CASSFTNRGLQAFF
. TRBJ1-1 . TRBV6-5 TGTGCCAGCAGTTACGGGCGGGACACTGAAGCTTTCTTT CASSYGRDTEAFF
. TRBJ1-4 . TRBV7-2 TGTGCCAGCAGCTCACGCGGGGGGGGTTTTAATGAAAAACTGTTTTTT CASSSRGGGFNEKLFF
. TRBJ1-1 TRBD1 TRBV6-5 TGTGCCAGCAGTCGGGGGGGACAGATGAACACTGAAGCTTTCTTT CASSRGGQMNTEAFF
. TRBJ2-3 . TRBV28 TGTGCCAGCAGTTTGGGAGAGACCGTTAGCACAGATACGCAGTATTTT CASSLGETVSTDTQYF
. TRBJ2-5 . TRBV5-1 TGCGCCAGCAGCTTGGATTTATCGAGTGCCCAGTACTTC CASSLDLSSAQYF
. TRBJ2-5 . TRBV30 TGTGCCTGGAGTTCCGGGACAAATGAACAAGAGACCCAGTACTTC CAWSSGTNEQETQYF
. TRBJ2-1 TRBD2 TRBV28 TGTGCCAGCACCAACGGGGGGGTCGGCGAGCAGTTCTTC CASTNGGVGEQFF
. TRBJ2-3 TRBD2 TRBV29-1 TGCAGCGTGGCTAGCGGGAGGGCCGGATACACAGATACGCAGTATTTT CSVASGRAGYTDTQYF
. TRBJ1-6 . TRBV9 TGTGCCAGCAGCGTAGTTGGGGGGCATTCACCCCTCCACTTT CASSVVGGHSPLHF
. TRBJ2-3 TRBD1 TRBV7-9 TGTGCCAGCAGCTCAGACAGGGGCACAGATACGCAGTATTTT CASSSDRGTDTQYF